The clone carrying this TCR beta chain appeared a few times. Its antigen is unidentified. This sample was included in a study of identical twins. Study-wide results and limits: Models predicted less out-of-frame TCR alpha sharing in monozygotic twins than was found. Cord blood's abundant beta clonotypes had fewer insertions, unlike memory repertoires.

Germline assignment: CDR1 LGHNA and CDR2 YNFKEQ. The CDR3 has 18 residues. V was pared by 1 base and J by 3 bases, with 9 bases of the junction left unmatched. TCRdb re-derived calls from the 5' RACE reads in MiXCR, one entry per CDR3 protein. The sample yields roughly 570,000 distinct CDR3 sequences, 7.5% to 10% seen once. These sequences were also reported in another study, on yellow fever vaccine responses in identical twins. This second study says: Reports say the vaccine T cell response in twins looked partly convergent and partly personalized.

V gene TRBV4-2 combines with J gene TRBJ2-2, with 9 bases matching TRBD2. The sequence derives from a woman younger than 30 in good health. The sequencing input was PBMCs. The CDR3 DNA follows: TGTGCCAGCAGCCAAGGTCGGACTAGCGCGGCTTACACCGGGGAGCTGTTTTTT. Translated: CASSQGRTSAAYTGELFF.